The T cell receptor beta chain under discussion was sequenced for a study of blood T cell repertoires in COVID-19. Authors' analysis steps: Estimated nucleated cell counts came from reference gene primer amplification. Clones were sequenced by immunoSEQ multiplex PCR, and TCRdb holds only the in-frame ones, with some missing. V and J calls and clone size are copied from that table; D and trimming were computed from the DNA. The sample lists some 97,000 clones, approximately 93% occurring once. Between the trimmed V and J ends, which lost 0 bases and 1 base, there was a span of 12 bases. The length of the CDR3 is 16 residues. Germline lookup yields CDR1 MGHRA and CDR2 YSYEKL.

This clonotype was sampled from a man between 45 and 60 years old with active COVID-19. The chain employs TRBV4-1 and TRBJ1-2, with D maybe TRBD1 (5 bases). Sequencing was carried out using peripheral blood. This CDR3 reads CASSQDEKGLNYGYTF. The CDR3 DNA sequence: TGCGCCAGCAGCCAAGATGAAAAGGGGCTTAACTATGGCTACACCTTC.